This T cell receptor beta chain derives from a study of graft-versus-host responses after intestinal transplantation. The culture paired about 200,000 irradiated violet-dye-labeled stimulators with about 200,000 CFSE-labeled responders. The CDR3 consists of 14 residues. V was shortened by 0 bases and J by 8 bases, with 12 bases between the two germline ends. CDR1 and CDR2 from the germline V gene are SGHKS and YYEKEE (reference sequence). Clones were sequenced by immunoSEQ multiplex PCR, and TCRdb holds only the in-frame ones, with some missing. The repertoire has more than 15,000 clones, about 38% of them found once; the top ten carry less than 4%. A few counts support this clone.

The chain recombines TRBV5-5 with TRBJ2-1; weak D call: TRBD2 (6 bases). The material sequenced was alloreactive CD8+ T cells from a mixed lymphocyte reaction culture, taken before intestinal transplant. The subset was: CFSE-low proliferating T cells sorted from roughly 6-day pre-transplant mixed lymphocyte reaction (GvH or HvG direction). The source of this sequence is a human patient who received an intestinal transplant. CDR3 DNA: TGTGCCAGCAGCTTGGTCGGGGGAGTAGATGAGCAGTTCTTC. It codes for CASSLVGGVDEQFF.